This TCR beta chain appears in the sequencing data of a study of T cells in Graves' hyperthyroidism and ophthalmopathy. Study-wide results and limits: In blood, most of the thyroid clonotypes expanded above 0.001 were also present.

TCR beta CDR3 sequences were amplified from RNA transcripts. Researchers ran a first-round RT-PCR on the TCR CDR3 using the HTBI primer set. MiXCR, run by TCRdb on the multiplex PCR reads, gives a single entry per CDR3 protein. The sample holds roughly 750,000 distinct CDR3 sequences, about 16% seen once. The V gene end was trimmed by 0 bases and the J gene end by 4 bases; junction bases not matched to a gene: 5. This CDR3 is 15 amino acids long. CDR1 is SGDLS and CDR2 is YYNGEE in the germline V gene. This clonotype was seen at least ten times. What it binds is not known. PBMCs were obtained from 10 ml fresh peripheral blood.

Sequenced sample: blood. The source of this sequence is a man younger than 35 with Graves' hyperthyroidism. The chain employs TRBV9 and TRBJ1-1; 8 nucleotides align to TRBD1. The CDR3 coding sequence is TGTGCCAGCAGCGTAGATGGCAGGGGGCCCACTGAAGCTTTCTTT. Translating it yields CASSVDGRGPTEAFF.